A selection of T cell receptor beta chains follows, all from one sample in a study of T cell repertoires in cytomegalovirus infection. TCRdb called the reads again in MiXCR, with one record for every CDR3 protein. The table includes 300,000 to 400,000 distinct CDR3 sequences, more than 8% detected once. The source material was PBMCs. The receptor source for this set is a human donor in good health (CMV status not recorded). Some clones in this sample may be carry-over from other donors' samples. CDR3s include the opening cysteine and the closing phenylalanine or tryptophan. The D gene is left open where the match is weak. Size is omitted from some rows. Given values are once, few, many or a class for expanded clones.

clone_size	v_call	d_call	j_call	cdr3_nt	cdr3_aa
-	TRBV18	-	TRBJ2-2	TGTGCCAGCTCACCTTCGGGGGACCACGGGGAGCTGTTTTTT	CASSPSGDHGELFF
many	TRBV7-2	-	TRBJ2-7	TGTGCCAGCAGCTTCGGCCTCGAGCAGTACTTC	CASSFGLEQYF
many	TRBV7-2	-	TRBJ1-2	TGTGCCAGCAGCTTAGAAGGGTCTCCTATTGAAGAAACCTTC	CASSLEGSPIEETF
-	TRBV15	-	TRBJ1-1	TGTGCCACCAGCAGCTCCCCCCCCGGGGGCCGGACTGAAGCTTTCTTT	CATSSSPPGGRTEAFF
-	TRBV28	TRBD1	TRBJ2-2	TGTGCCAGCAGTCCCGGACCGGGACAGGTGAACACCGGGGAGCCGTTTTTT	CASSPGPGQVNTGEPFF
few	TRBV15	-	TRBJ1-5	TGTGCCACCAGCAGAGATCGTAAGGGGGATCAGCCCCAGCATTTT	CATSRDRKGDQPQHF
-	TRBV11-2	-	TRBJ2-4	TGTGCCAGCAGCTCAAACATTCAGTACTTC	CASSSNIQYF
many	TRBV19	-	TRBJ2-6	TGTGCCAGTAAGATCGCGGGCTCTGGGGCCAACGTCCTGACTTTC	CASKIAGSGANVLTF
-	TRBV23-1	TRBD1	TRBJ1-6	TGCGCCAGTGTACGGACAGGGGTTAATTCACCCCTCCACTTT	CASVRTGVNSPLHF
few	TRBV7-3	-	TRBJ1-1	TGTGCCAGCAGCTTAGGCTGGGAGGGACGCACTGAAGCTTTCTTT	CASSLGWEGRTEAFF
-	TRBV12-3/TRBV12-4	-	TRBJ1-1	TGTGCCAGCAGTCCTAACAGGGCGTCTGAAGCTTTCTTT	CASSPNRASEAFF
-	TRBV20-1	-	TRBJ2-1	TGCAGTGCAAGCCTAGCGCATGAGCAGTTCTTC	CSASLAHEQFF
-	TRBV11-1	-	TRBJ1-4	TGTGCCAGCAGCCGATCACGGACGGACCTGAATGAAAAACTGTTTTTT	CASSRSRTDLNEKLFF
many	TRBV7-2	TRBD2	TRBJ2-7	TGTGCCAGCAGCTTAGCTCCGATTCTAGCGGGGGGGCCCTTCGAGCAGTACTTC	CASSLAPILAGGPFEQYF
few	TRBV7-2	-	TRBJ2-7	TGTGCCAGCAGCCTCGGACGGATCTACGAGCAGTACTTC	CASSLGRIYEQYF
-	TRBV7-9	-	TRBJ1-1	TGTGCCAGCAGCCGCACCTCCCAGATGGGGACTGAAGCTTTCTTT	CASSRTSQMGTEAFF
many	TRBV20-1	TRBD2	TRBJ2-1	TGCAGTGCTAGAGTTAGCGGGGGGGCGAACAATGAGCAGTTCTTC	CSARVSGGANNEQFF
once	TRBV4-2	-	TRBJ1-1	TGTGCCAGCAGCCAAGATTACACAGCGAACACTGAAGCTTTCTTT	CASSQDYTANTEAFF
many	TRBV5-1	-	TRBJ1-1	TGCGCCAGCGGACTACCCGGGACGGCGACTGAAGCTTTCTTT	CASGLPGTATEAFF
-	TRBV19	-	TRBJ2-3	TGTGCCAGTAGTGTAGCGGCATTATCCACAGATACGCAGTATTTT	CASSVAALSTDTQYF
-	TRBV6-1	-	TRBJ1-3	TGTGCCAGCAGTTTGATAGCCGGGACGCCTGGAAACACCATATATTTT	CASSLIAGTPGNTIYF
few	TRBV18	-	TRBJ1-5	TGTGCCAGCTCACCCTCGACAGTAAGCAATCAGCCCCAGCATTTT	CASSPSTVSNQPQHF
many	TRBV7-2	-	TRBJ2-5	TGTGCCAGCAGCTTAGCGGGAGGACTGGAGACCCAGTACTTC	CASSLAGGLETQYF
-	TRBV10-3	TRBD2	TRBJ2-5	TGTGCCACGACTAGCGGGGGGAACCAAGAGACCCAGTACTTC	CATTSGGNQETQYF
many	TRBV7-2	TRBD2	TRBJ2-7	TGTGCCAGCAGCAAGTCCGGGAGGGGCTACGAGCAGTACTTC	CASSKSGRGYEQYF
few	TRBV7-4	-	TRBJ1-4	TGTGCCAGCAGAGGAGGGGTCGATGAAAAACTGTTTTTT	CASRGGVDEKLFF
-	TRBV6-8	TRBD2	TRBJ2-1	TGTGCCAGCAGTTACCCACCGGGACTAGCGGGAGGGCGGGACAATGAGCAGTTCTTC	CASSYPPGLAGGRDNEQFF
few	TRBV12-3/TRBV12-4	-	TRBJ1-1	TGTGCCAGCAGTAATTCGTGGGGCACTGAAGCTTTCTTT	CASSNSWGTEAFF
few	TRBV12-3/TRBV12-4	-	TRBJ2-7	TGTGCCAGCAGTTTGGGAGGTAATGTGGCCTACGAGCAGTACTTC	CASSLGGNVAYEQYF
few	TRBV7-2	TRBD2	TRBJ2-1	TGTGCCAGCAGCTCCCTATCGCGGGGGGGCGAGTTCTTC	CASSSLSRGGEFF
-	TRBV7-2	-	TRBJ2-2	TGTGCCAGCAGAAATGGATTGACCGGGGAGCTGTTTTTT	CASRNGLTGELFF
many	TRBV7-3	TRBD1	TRBJ1-1	TGTGCCAGCAGCTTAGGGGGGACAGGGAGGACTGAAGCTTTCTTT	CASSLGGTGRTEAFF
many	TRBV7-2	-	TRBJ2-3	TGTGCCAGCAGCTCGTTCTTACTTGGAGATACGCAGTATTTT	CASSSFLLGDTQYF
many	TRBV7-2	-	TRBJ1-6	TGTGCCAGCAGCCCTCTGGGTGGGTCGGCACCCCTCCACTTT	CASSPLGGSAPLHF
-	TRBV29-1	-	TRBJ1-5	TGCAGCGTTGAGGTGCCTGGGGGAGGTGATCATCAGCCCCAGCATTTT	CSVEVPGGGDHQPQHF
-	TRBV4-1	-	TRBJ1-2	TGTGCCAGCAGCCAAGGGTTCGGGGGGCCCCATGGCTACACCTTC	CASSQGFGGPHGYTF
many	TRBV11-2	-	TRBJ2-7	TGTGCCAGCAGTTTTAGTCCGGACTCCTACGAGCAGTACTTC	CASSFSPDSYEQYF
many	TRBV6-2/TRBV6-3	TRBD2	TRBJ2-3	TGTGCCAGCACCGATAAGGGGACCGCTAGCGGGGATACGCAGTATTTT	CASTDKGTASGDTQYF
few	TRBV9	-	TRBJ1-2	TGTGCCAGCAGCGTGGGACGATCCTATGGCTACACCTTC	CASSVGRSYGYTF
few	TRBV15	-	TRBJ2-3	TGTGCCACCAGAGACGGGTTGGATACGCAGTATTTT	CATRDGLDTQYF
many	TRBV20-1	-	TRBJ2-7	TGCAGTGCTAGAAATACGTACGAGCAGTACTTC	CSARNTYEQYF
few	TRBV28	-	TRBJ2-5	TGTGCCAGCAGGGCCCCGCTCCCACAAGAGACCCAGTACTTC	CASRAPLPQETQYF
-	TRBV28	-	TRBJ1-4	TGTGCCAGCGAAAGGGATGAAAAACTGTTTTTT	CASERDEKLFF
few	TRBV4-2	-	TRBJ2-5	TGTGCCAGCAGCCAAGGGGCTCGTGGGGAGACCCAGTACTTC	CASSQGARGETQYF